A single sample is the source of the 19 T cell receptor beta chains below, sequenced in a study of T cells after yellow fever vaccination. TCRdb recomputed calls from the 5' RACE reads with MiXCR, one row per CDR3 protein. The table includes 350,000 to 450,000 distinct CDR3 sequences, around 20% detected once. The sequencing here drew on PBMCs, taken before the yellow fever booster vaccination. Every receptor here comes from a man aged 18 to 29 who received the YFV17D yellow fever vaccine.

The genes are TRBV6-1 and TRBJ2-3; D is ambiguous. V was pared by 7 bases and J by 5 bases, with 16 bases between. This CDR3 is built from 14 residues. Germline V gene lookup returns CDR1 MNHNS and CDR2 SASEGT. CDR3 coding DNA: TGTGCCAGCATCAAGGGCGGAAACCAAGATACGCAGTATTTT. Encoded protein: CASIKGGNQDTQYF.

The V gene is TRBV6-5, the J gene TRBJ1-1; D is ambiguous. V was shortened by 3 bases and J by 1 base, with 12 bases between the two germline ends. Germline-derived CDR1 and CDR2 are MNHEY and SVGAGI. The CDR3 loop spans 15 amino acids. This chain's CDR3 is CASSYSASPNTEAFF. Written as DNA, the CDR3 is TGTGCCAGCAGTTATTCCGCCTCCCCGAACACTGAAGCTTTCTTT.

The chain employs TRBV5-1 and TRBJ2-3; TRBD2 is a possible D gene (6 bases). Trimming left V 2 bases short and J 3 bases short, with 16 bases between. The CDR3 runs 16 residues. Looked up from germline, CDR1 is SGHRS and CDR2 is YFSETQ. CDR3 protein: CASSLGSRGITDTQYF. The DNA for the CDR3 is TGCGCCAGCAGCTTAGGATCCCGGGGGATAACAGATACGCAGTATTTT.

This clonotype came up a few times. This chain uses TRBV2 with TRBJ2-3; 14 nucleotides match TRBD2. The CDR3 is 15 amino acids. The V and J ends lost 3 bases and 10 bases, in that order; junction bases with no gene match: 6. Germline V gene data show CDR1 as SNHLY and CDR2 as FYNNEI. The CDR3 region is CASSETSGGAYPQYF. In DNA, the CDR3 is TGTGCCAGCAGTGAGACTAGCGGGGGGGCGTACCCGCAGTATTTT.

The rearrangement uses TRBV12-3 or TRBV12-4 and TRBJ1-1; the D gene is possibly TRBD1 (6 bases). V lost 7 bases and J lost 5, with 14 bases in between. The CDR3 sequence is 13 residues long. Here the CDR3 DNA reads TGTGCCAGCAACTCTGGGGGCTGGACTGAAGCTTTCTTT. This translates into CASNSGGWTEAFF.

This clonotype was seen many times. Here the CDR3 reads CASRFSPDSYEQYF. CDR3 nucleotides: TGCGCCAGCAGATTTTCCCCAGACTCCTACGAGCAGTACTTC. The chain employs TRBV5-1 and TRBJ2-7; D is uncertain. Deletions cut 5 bases from V and 0 bases from J, with 12 bases between. CDR1 SGHRS and CDR2 YFSETQ come from the germline V gene. The CDR3 runs 14 residues.

The rearrangement links TRBV28 to TRBJ2-6; maybe TRBD1 (6 bases). From germline, CDR1 is MDHEN and CDR2 SYDVKM. This CDR3 spans 18 amino acids. Trimming shortened V by 8 bases and J by 2 bases, and 22 bases separated the two germline ends. CDR3 sequence reads: CASRLGQGFLTGANVLTF. The DNA of the CDR3 is TGTGCCAGCCGGTTGGGGCAGGGGTTTTTAACTGGGGCCAACGTCCTGACTTTC.

In its sample, this clonotype was seen a few times. One end of the junction is discordant with germline, which a read error may explain. V gene TRBV5-5 combines with J gene TRBJ1-2; D is possibly TRBD1 (5 bases). This CDR3 has 12 amino acids. Germline CDR1 and CDR2: SGHKS and YYEKEE (reference sequence). The chain's CDR3 is CATSPRGTGYTF. The CDR3 DNA sequence: TGTGCCACCAGCCCGCGGGGCACGGGCTACACCTTC.

This clonotype appeared a few times. The chain has TRBV7-2 and TRBJ1-2; the D is unclear. The CDR3 is 15 amino acids. Looked up from germline, CDR1 is SGHTA and CDR2 is FQGNSA. Trimming removed 3 bases at V and 6 bases at J, with 17 bases between. As DNA, the CDR3 is TGTGCCAGCAGCTTCCGAAGATGGGGTGTGGATGGCTACACCTTC. Protein product: CASSFRRWGVDGYTF.

In this sample, this clonotype turned up many times. This chain links TRBV5-1 with TRBJ2-5; possible D gene TRBD2, 6 bases. V lost 0 bases to trimming and J lost 3 bases, with 9 bases between them. The V gene's germline CDR1 is SGHRS and CDR2 YFSETQ. This CDR3 region has 14 residues. The CDR3 spells CASSLVAGKETQYF. The CDR3 DNA sequence: TGCGCCAGCAGCTTGGTTGCGGGGAAAGAGACCCAGTACTTC. Combining the CDR3 with reference TRBV5-1 and TRBJ2-5 gives the whole variable domain KAGVTQTPRYLIKTRGQQVTLSCSPISGHRSVSWYQQTPGQGLQFLFEYFSETQRNKGNFPGRFSGRQFSNSRSEMNVSTLELGDSALYLCASSLVAGKETQYFGPGTRLLVL.

The chain is built from TRBV7-9 and TRBJ2-2; TRBD1 or TRBD2 may be the D gene (5 bases each). The germline V gene has CDR1 SEHNR and CDR2 FQNEAQ (reference sequence). The V and J ends lost 5 bases and 6 bases respectively, with 19 bases between them. CDR3 length: 16 residues. The CDR3 here is CASSPPKGAGPGELFF. Here the CDR3 DNA reads TGTGCCAGCAGCCCCCCGAAAGGGGCGGGCCCCGGGGAGCTGTTTTTT.

This chain connects TRBV4-3 to TRBJ2-3, with 8 bases aligning to TRBD2. Per the germline V gene, CDR1 is LGHNA and CDR2 is YSLEER. Unmatched junction bases numbered 6, after V lost 2 bases and J lost 2 bases. This CDR3 region has 16 residues. The DNA for the CDR3 is TGCGCCAGCAGCCAAAAGGCGGGAGGATTCACAGATACGCAGTATTTT. Protein sequence: CASSQKAGGFTDTQYF.

The table lists this clonotype with a few counts. V is TRBV20-1 and J is TRBJ2-7; the D is unclear. V was pared by 6 bases and J by 2 bases, with 14 bases between. This CDR3 comprises 13 residues. Germline CDR1 is DFQATT and CDR2 is SNEGSKA (reference sequence). The CDR3 region is CSAETTPTYEQYF. The DNA for the CDR3 is TGCAGTGCAGAGACGACTCCAACCTACGAGCAGTACTTC.

The chain employs TRBV6-5 and TRBJ1-1, with 7 bases lining up with TRBD1. V lost 0 bases to trimming and J lost 8 bases; unmatched junction nucleotides: 3. CDR1 is MNHEY and CDR2 is SVGAGI in the germline V gene. The CDR3 loop spans 13 amino acids. The CDR3, as DNA: TGTGCCAGCAGTTACTCAGGACAGGTGGAAGCTTTCTTT. Its protein is CASSYSGQVEAFF.

This clonotype has just a few counts. CDR3 region: CASSRGPLQETQYF. As DNA, the CDR3 is TGTGCCAGCAGCCGCGGACCTCTCCAAGAGACCCAGTACTTC. The genes are TRBV5-5 and TRBJ2-5, with unresolved D. With 4 bases removed from V and 1 base from J, the gap between germline ends came to 11 bases. Per germline, CDR1 SGHKS and CDR2 YYEKEE (reference sequence). This CDR3 has 14 residues.

The chain employs TRBV7-9 and TRBJ1-6, with D tentatively TRBD1 (6 bases). Trimming pared 3 bases from V and 0 bases from J, leaving 9 bases between. This CDR3 region has 16 residues. Germline CDR1 SEHNR, CDR2 FQNEAQ (reference sequence). As DNA, the CDR3 is TGTGCCAGCAGCTTCACAGGGAGCTCCTATAATTCACCCCTCCACTTT. The encoded protein is CASSFTGSSYNSPLHF. Full variable domain (rest looked up from reference TRBV7-9 and TRBJ1-6): DTGVSQNPRHKITKRGQNVTFRCDPISEHNRLYWYRQTLGQGPEFLTYFQNEAQLEKSRLLSDRFSAERPKGSFSTLEIQRTEQGDSAMYLCASSFTGSSYNSPLHFGNGTRLTVT.

The V call is TRBV7-2, the J call TRBJ2-5, with D perhaps TRBD2 (8 bases). Germline assignment: CDR1 SGHTA and CDR2 FQGNSA. The CDR3 covers 14 residues. V shed 6 bases and J shed 2 bases, with 13 bases lying between them. CDR3 sequence: CASRGGGGQETQYF. The CDR3 DNA sequence: TGTGCCAGCAGAGGGGGCGGGGGGCAAGAGACCCAGTACTTC.

The rearrangement links TRBV7-2 to TRBJ2-7, with TRBD2 matching 12 bases. There are 16 residues in the CDR3. Germline V gene lookup returns CDR1 SGHTA and CDR2 FQGNSA. The V segment lost 2 bases and the J segment 6 bases; nucleotides outside the gene matches: 8. The CDR3, as DNA: TGTGCCAGCAGCTTAAGCTCTAGCGGGGGGGCCGTCGAGCAGTACTTC. Protein sequence: CASSLSSSGGAVEQYF. Full variable domain (remainder filled in from reference TRBV7-2 and TRBJ2-7): GAGVSQSPSNKVTEKGKDVELRCDPISGHTALYWYRQSLGQGLEFLIYFQGNSAPDKSGLPSDRFSAERTGGSVSTLTIQRTQQEDSAVYLCASSLSSSGGAVEQYFGPGTRLTVT.

The chain employs TRBV6-6 and TRBJ2-4; TRBD2 might be the D (6 bases). This CDR3 comprises 13 residues. Trimming stripped 6 bases from V and 2 bases from J, with 8 bases between. CDR1 MNHNY and CDR2 SVGAGI come from the germline V gene (reference sequence). CDR3 region: CASSGGTKNIQYF. DNA of the CDR3: TGTGCCAGCAGCGGAGGGACCAAAAACATTCAGTACTTC.